Sequencing of this T cell receptor (beta chain) was carried out in a study of read filtering for tumor transcriptome and immune sequencing. Study context: Among patients, under 20 were male and approximately 15 female, aged roughly 45 to 80 (mean about 72). 8 or 9 patients were R-ISS I, 16 were R-ISS II, roughly 7 were R-ISS III.

The germline V gene encodes CDR1 DFQATT and CDR2 SNEGSKA (reference sequence). V was clipped by 1 base and J by 6 bases; unmatched bases: 11. The CDR3 contains 15 residues. This library used roughly 400 ng RNA and molecular barcoded adaptors spanning alpha/delta and beta/gamma chains. Via MiXCR, TCRdb re-called the reads, giving one row per CDR3 protein. This table holds some 50,000 distinct CDR3 sequences, roughly a fifth found once. This rearrangement joins TRBV20-1 to TRBJ2-7; 8 positions match TRBD2. The origin of this receptor is a donor aged 40 or older with multiple myeloma. Sequences were obtained from a population of CD138-negative cells sorted from bone marrow. CDR3 bases: TGCAGTGCTAGAGGCGGGTTAGCGGGATCGTTCGAGCAGTACTTC. Amino acids: CSARGGLAGSFEQYF.